The 2 T cell receptor beta chains below all came from one sample that was sequenced in a study of response to subunit inactivated influenza vaccine. TCRdb re-called the RT-PCR reads with MiXCR, one entry per CDR3 protein. The data contain about 830,000 distinct CDR3 sequences, about 18% of them singletons. This specimen consisted of PBMCs from blood, obtained 4 to 6 days after vaccination. These TCRs come from a man aged 45-65 years who received an inactivated influenza vaccine.

V and J are TRBV5-1 and TRBJ2-7; TRBD2 matches 11 bases. The CDR3 has 15 residues. Germline assignment: CDR1 SGHRS and CDR2 YFSETQ. Trimming at V came to 4 bases and at J to 4 bases, leaving 7 bases not matched to a gene. CDR3 sequence reads: CASSEAGTSGYEQYF. Written as DNA, the CDR3 is TGCGCCAGCAGCGAAGCCGGGACTAGCGGATACGAGCAGTACTTC.

This chain links TRBV6-1 with TRBJ2-5, with D possibly being TRBD1 (6 bases). CDR1 and CDR2 (germline): MNHNS, SASEGT. Trimming pared 6 bases from V and 1 base from J, leaving 12 bases between. This CDR3 comprises 14 residues. The CDR3 here is CASSTRDTQETQYF. In DNA form, the CDR3 reads TGTGCCAGCAGCACCCGGGACACCCAAGAGACCCAGTACTTC.